The 2 T cell receptor beta chains listed next were all sequenced from one sample in a study of blood T cell repertoires in COVID-19. Sequenced by immunoSEQ multiplex PCR; TCRdb stores in-frame clones only, minus some. The sample lists fewer than 350,000 clones; about 91% were seen once. The specimen sequenced was peripheral blood. The source is a young man with COVID-19, enrolled during active disease.

The V and J genes are TRBV18 and TRBJ2-7; 9 positions agree with TRBD2. In germline, CDR1 is KGHSH, CDR2 LQKENI. V gave up 4 bases and J gave up 3 bases; unmatched junction bases: 7. There are 15 residues in the CDR3. The CDR3 sequence: CASSQSSGAYYEQYF. CDR3 DNA: TGTGCCAGCTCACAATCTAGCGGGGCATACTACGAGCAGTACTTC.

V usage is TRBV7-9 and J usage is TRBJ1-5; 8 bases line up with TRBD1. Germline lookup yields CDR1 SEHNR and CDR2 FQNEAQ (reference sequence). This CDR3 region has 15 residues. J lost 5 bases, V lost 5 bases, and 8 bases had no gene match. The CDR3 reads CASSNGQGGYQPQHF. DNA for the CDR3: TGTGCCAGCAGCAACGGACAGGGAGGATATCAGCCCCAGCATTTT.